This T cell receptor beta chain was identified in a study of OX40 agonist ivuxolimab in advanced cancers. Study-level information: An agonistic anti-OX40 (CD134) antibody, ivuxolimab, was used to treat the patients.

There are a few counts of this clone. As yet, its antigen is unknown. Broader study findings: Some patients without response likewise showed low normalized clonal expansion.

The table came from immunoSEQ multiplex PCR; TCRdb's copy has only in-frame clones and leaves some out. In the table there are around 18,000 clones, 55% to 80% of which are singletons. The CDR3 totals 15 residues. V dropped 2 bases and J dropped 3 bases, with 14 bases sitting between them. Germline V lookup: CDR1 SEHNR, CDR2 FQNEAQ (reference sequence). The TCR comes from an adult with an advanced solid tumor such as melanoma, head and neck, liver or kidney cancer. This chain uses TRBV7-9 with TRBJ2-7, with a weak D call TRBD1 (5 bases). The sample in question was CD4+ or CD8+ T cells sorted from blood, obtained in a trial of the OX40 agonist ivuxolimab. CDR3 sequence: CASSLNVWQGYEQYF. CDR3 nucleotide sequence: TGTGCCAGCAGCTTAAATGTATGGCAGGGCTACGAGCAGTACTTC.